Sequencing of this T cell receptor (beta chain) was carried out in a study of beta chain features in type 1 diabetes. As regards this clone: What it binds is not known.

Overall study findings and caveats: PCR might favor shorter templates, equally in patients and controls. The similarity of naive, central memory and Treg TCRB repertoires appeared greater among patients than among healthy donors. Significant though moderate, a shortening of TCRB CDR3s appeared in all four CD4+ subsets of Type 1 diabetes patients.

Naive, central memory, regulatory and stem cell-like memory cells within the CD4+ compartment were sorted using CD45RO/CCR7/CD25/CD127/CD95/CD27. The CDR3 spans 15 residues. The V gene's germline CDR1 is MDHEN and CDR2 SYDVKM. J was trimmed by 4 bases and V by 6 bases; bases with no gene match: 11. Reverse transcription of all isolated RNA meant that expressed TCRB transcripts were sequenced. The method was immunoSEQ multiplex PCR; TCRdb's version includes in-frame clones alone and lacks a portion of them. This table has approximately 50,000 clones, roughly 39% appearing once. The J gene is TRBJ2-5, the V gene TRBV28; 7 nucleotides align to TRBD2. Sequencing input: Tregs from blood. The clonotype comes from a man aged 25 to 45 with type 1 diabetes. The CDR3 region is CASSYQRGDVETQYF. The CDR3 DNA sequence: TGTGCCAGCAGCTATCAGCGGGGTGATGTAGAGACCCAGTACTTC.